This T cell receptor (beta chain) was identified during a study of blood T cell repertoires in COVID-19. For the study at large: T cells, B-cell-depleted T cells, or PBMCs supplied cDNA or gDNA.

Generated by immunoSEQ multiplex PCR, the TCRdb table keeps only in-frame clones and is missing some. The sample has some 190,000 clones; roughly three quarters are singletons. V lost 0 bases to trimming and J lost 9 bases, with 13 bases between them. The CDR3 loop spans 14 amino acids. Germline V CDR1 and CDR2: LGHNA, YSLEER. The source material was peripheral blood. This receptor was taken from a woman aged 45-59 years with active or convalescent COVID-19. V gene TRBV4-3 combines with J gene TRBJ2-3; D not resolved. CDR3 in amino acids: CASSQDLFGLTQYF. The CDR3 DNA reads TGCGCCAGCAGCCAAGATTTGTTTGGGCTAACGCAGTATTTT.